This record covers a single TCR beta chain. The antigen remains undetermined. This sample was taken from a study of T cell responses to AZD1222 COVID-19 vaccine. Study-level results: No repertoire was sampled before or during the peak T cell response, only after it. Spike-specific TCR breadth and depth rose after two AZD1222 doses. Spike was spanned by vaccine-associated CD4 TCRs, which were dominant at 160-218 and 743-854.

TCRdb's copy holds only in-frame clones and misses some; the assay was immunoSEQ multiplex PCR. The table includes about 99,000 clones, 85% to 95% detected once. Trimming took 6 bases from V and 8 from J, leaving 10 bases between them. Germline V gene lookup returns CDR1 LGHNT and CDR2 FRNRAP. CDR3 length: 12 amino acids. This chain uses TRBV12-5 with TRBJ1-4, with D uncertain. The sample in question was peripheral blood, obtained on day 0 of AZD1222 vaccination. The TCR comes from an adult in good health. CDR3: CASGLVAEKLFF. The CDR3 coding sequence is TGTGCTAGTGGCCTTGTAGCCGAAAAACTGTTTTTT.